The source of this T cell receptor beta chain is a study of vaccination and CD4 T cells after COVID-19. Oncomine TCR Beta short-read sequencing was applied to DNA from cultured CD4+ T cells. Genomic DNA was isolated from CD4+ T cells that had been cultured. TCRdb used MiXCR to reprocess the PCR reads, holding one entry per CDR3 protein. The table records over 15,000 distinct CDR3 sequences, about half of them present only once. The treatment was: approximately nine-day PBMC culture with coronavirus spike peptide pools or control peptides (ViraFEST assay). V lost 5 bases, J lost 6 bases, and 10 bases lay in between. The CDR3 loop spans 13 amino acids. CDR1 and CDR2 from the germline V gene are MGHDK and SYGVNS. This clonotype was counted between two and nine times. Antigen unknown.

This clonotype originated in a human donor who had recovered from COVID-19. The sequences come from CD4+ T cells from blood, cultured in vitro, collected before SARS-CoV-2 vaccination. This rearrangement joins TRBV25-1 to TRBJ2-2; D remains unclear. The CDR3 DNA sequence: TGTGCCAGCAGTTATAGTCCCGCCGGGGAGCTGTTTTTT. Translated, it gives CASSYSPAGELFF. The variable domain in full, completed from reference TRBV25-1 and TRBJ2-2, reads EADIYQTPRYLVIGTGKKITLECSQTMGHDKMYWYQQDPGMELHLIHYSYGVNSTEKGDLSSESTVSRIRTEHFPLTLESARPSHTSQYLCASSYSPAGELFFGEGSRLTVL.